This passage covers 2 T cell receptor beta chains from one sample sequenced in a study of regulatory T cells in long-lasting Graves disease. iRepertoire HTBI primers and Arm-PCR of CDR3 regions built TCR beta libraries. TCRdb re-called the multiplex PCR reads through MiXCR, storing one row per CDR3 protein. The sample gives about 440,000 distinct CDR3 sequences, approximately 16% of which show up once; about 10% is in the top ten. Time point specified: newly diagnosed GD, antithyroid drugs for less than 3 months. PBMC RNA served as the TCR library source. This sample also appeared in a second study, on T cells in Graves' hyperthyroidism and ophthalmopathy.

Specimen: peripheral blood mononuclear cells (PBMCs), collected at new diagnosis, from a patient treated with antithyroid drugs. The receptors shown here come from a woman aged 25 to 45 with Graves disease.

This clonotype has at least ten counts. V is TRBV18 and J is TRBJ1-2; 9 bases agree with TRBD1. The trim removed 3 bases at V and 8 bases at J, leaving 4 bases unmatched. This CDR3 is built from 13 residues. Germline V CDR1 and CDR2: KGHSH, LQKENI. The CDR3 nucleotides are TGTGCCAGCTCACCTTACAGGGGGCAGGGCTACACCTTC. Protein: CASSPYRGQGYTF. Variable domain in full (rest from reference TRBV18 and TRBJ1-2): NAGVMQNPRHLVRRRGQEARLRCSPMKGHSHVYWYRQLPEEGLKFMVYLQKENIIDESGMPKERFSAEFPKEGPSILRIQQVVRGDSAAYFCASSPYRGQGYTFGSGTRLTVV.

This clonotype was detected many times. This chain joins TRBV6-1 and TRBJ1-1; 7 positions agree with TRBD1. There are 14 residues in the CDR3. The V gene's germline CDR1 is MNHNS and CDR2 SASEGT. V lost 6 bases and J lost 5; bases outside the gene matches: 9. CDR3 amino acids: CASRSRQGGTEAFF. DNA of the CDR3: TGTGCCAGCAGATCCAGACAGGGCGGGACTGAAGCTTTCTTT.